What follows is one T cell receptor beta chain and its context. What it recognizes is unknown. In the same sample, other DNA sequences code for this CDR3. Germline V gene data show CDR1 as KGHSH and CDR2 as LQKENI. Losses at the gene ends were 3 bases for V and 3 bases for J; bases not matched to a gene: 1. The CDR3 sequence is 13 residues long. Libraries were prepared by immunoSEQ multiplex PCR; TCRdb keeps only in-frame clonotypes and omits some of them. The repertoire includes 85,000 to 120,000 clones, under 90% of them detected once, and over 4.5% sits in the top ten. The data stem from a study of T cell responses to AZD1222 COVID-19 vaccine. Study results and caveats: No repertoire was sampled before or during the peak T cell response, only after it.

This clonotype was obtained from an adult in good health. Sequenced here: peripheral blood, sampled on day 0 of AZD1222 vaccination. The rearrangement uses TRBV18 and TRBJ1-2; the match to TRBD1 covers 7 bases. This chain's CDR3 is CASSPGTDYGYTF. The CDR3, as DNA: TGTGCCAGCTCACCCGGGACAGACTATGGCTACACCTTC.